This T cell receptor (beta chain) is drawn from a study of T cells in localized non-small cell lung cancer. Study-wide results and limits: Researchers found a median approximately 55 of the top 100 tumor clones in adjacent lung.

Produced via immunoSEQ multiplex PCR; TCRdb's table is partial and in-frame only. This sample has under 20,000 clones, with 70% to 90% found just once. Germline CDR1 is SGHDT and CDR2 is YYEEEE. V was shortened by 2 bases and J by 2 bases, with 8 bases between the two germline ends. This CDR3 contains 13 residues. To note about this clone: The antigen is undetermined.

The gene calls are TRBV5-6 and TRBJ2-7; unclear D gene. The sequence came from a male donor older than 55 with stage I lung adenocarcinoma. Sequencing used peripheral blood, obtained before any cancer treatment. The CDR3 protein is CASSFGPTYEQYF. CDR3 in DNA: TGTGCCAGCAGCTTCGGACCTACCTACGAGCAGTACTTC. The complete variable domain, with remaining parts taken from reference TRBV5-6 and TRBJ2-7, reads DAGVTQSPTHLIKTRGQQVTLRCSPKSGHDTVSWYQQALGQGPQFIFQYYEEEERQRGNFPDRFSGHQFPNYSSELNVNALLLGDSALYLCASSFGPTYEQYFGPGTRLTVT.